This paragraph reports one T cell receptor (beta chain). Its specific antigen is unknown. No clone much larger than this one lies a single base away; base qualities are absent. Patients with autoimmune disease history or receiving systemic immunosuppression were excluded from the trial. In every dose cohort, peripheral blood was drawn for TCR sequencing at baseline, cycle 4 day 1, and cycle 7 day 1. The samples were drawn from a first-in-human, open-label, multicenter phase I dose-escalation trial of ivuxolimab. Adults with locally advanced or metastatic melanoma, renal cell carcinoma, hepatocellular carcinoma or head and neck squamous cell carcinoma were enrolled in the trial. CD4+ and CD8+ T cells were sorted separately from peripheral blood before TCR sequencing. To sequence the TCRbeta CDR3 region, genomic DNA was isolated from the sorted cells. The immunoSEQ Assay was used to sequence the TCRbeta CDR3 regions. This immuneACCESS table, as held by TCRdb, lists in-frame sequences with V and J called but not all clones. Of the missing ones, under half trace to an unresolved V gene in checked studies; the others have no known cause. The sample records about 93,000 clones, approximately 94% of which are singletons. The ten top clones hold about 2.6% of the sample.

The data are from a study of OX40 agonist ivuxolimab in advanced cancers. A note on the overall study: Ivuxolimab was an agonistic, fully human IgG2 monoclonal antibody directed against OX40 (CD134), a costimulatory receptor. Intravenous ivuxolimab was administered to patients every 2 weeks at six dose levels: 0.01, 0.1, 0.3, 1.5, 3 and 10 mg/kg. A male proportion of roughly 80% and a mean age of approximately 58 years, ranging from 23 to 79, were recorded for the dose-escalation cohort. Of the approximately 50 dose-escalation patients, hepatocellular carcinoma was present in some 19, melanoma in roughly 15, renal cell carcinoma in 9 and head and neck cancer in 9. Patients were allowed to have had prior anti-PD-1, anti-PD-L1 or anti-CTLA-4 therapy, and roughly 40% of the dose-escalation patients had been treated with checkpoint inhibitors. The paper reports the monotherapy dose-escalation portion (N ≈ 50 patients) of the phase I ivuxolimab trial. The point of sequencing TCRbeta in the periphery was to test whether ivuxolimab changed TCR sequence diversity and drove clonal T-cell expansion. Partial responses occurred in three dose-escalation patients, of whom one had hepatocellular carcinoma and two had cutaneous melanoma. Beyond this particular receptor, the publication reports: On average, CD8+ T cells showed more expanded clones than CD4+ T cells after ivuxolimab. Partial responders in the 0.1-3.0 mg/kg groups had among the lowest normalized peripheral clonal expansion, especially among CD8+ T cells. Clonal expansion of both CD4+ and CD8+ blood T cells was observed from baseline to week 6 at doses 0.1 to 3.0 mg/kg. Low levels of normalized T-cell clonal expansion were also seen in some patients who did not respond. The antigen specificity of the peripheral T cells that underwent clonal expansion was not determined.

The germline V gene encodes CDR1 ENHRY and CDR2 SYGVKD. Its CDR3 holds 15 amino acids, cysteine through phenylalanine. Only the CDR3 part of the read is kept: 45 bases, read in frame from the first base. V is trimmed back by 3 bases and J by 4 bases, and the junction contains 3 bases that no gene match accounts for. Specimen: CD4+ or CD8+ T cells sorted from blood, collected in a trial of the OX40 agonist ivuxolimab. The receptor chain draws on TRBV10-3 and TRBJ2-1; 10 bases in between match TRBD1. The TCR sequence derives from an adult with an advanced solid tumor such as melanoma, head and neck, liver or kidney cancer. The DNA sequence is given as TGTGCCATCAGTGATAGGACAGGGGGTTACAATGAGCAGTTCTTC. The resulting protein is CAISDRTGGYNEQFF.